Below, 21 T cell receptor beta chains from the same sample are listed, as sequenced in a study of shared clonotypes between healthy human individuals (dated by TCRdb to the early 2020s). The library was obtained by the immunoSEQ multiplex PCR assay. TCRdb stores this immuneACCESS table with in-frame sequences only. Part of the clones is absent; in the studies checked, under half of the shortfall reflects unresolved V genes, and no reason is known for the rest. The sample table contains fewer than 1.8 million clones; only one count was recorded for 98% to 99% of them. Over 0.3% of the sample is taken by the ten largest. The sample consisted of naive CD4+ T cells sorted from blood. The cell subset or site label, as the study defines it: CD45RA+ positively selected. These receptors came from a man aged 25-45 years in good health.

The sample holds one count of this clone. This sequence joins TRBV28 and TRBJ2-2; D might be TRBD2 (5 bases). Between the trimmed V and J ends, which lost 3 bases and 0 bases, there was a span of 8 bases. This CDR3 is 15 amino acids long. Germline V lookup: CDR1 MDHEN, CDR2 SYDVKM. The CDR3 nucleotides read TGTGCCAGCAGTTTTCCGGGGTCGAACACCGGGGAGCTGTTTTTT. Protein product: CASSFPGSNTGELFF.

This clone has just one count. This chain links TRBV2 with TRBJ2-7; no definite D call. The germline V and J ends were trimmed by 2 bases and 5 bases, with 4 bases remaining between them. The CDR3 has 11 amino acids. Germline V gene sequence: CDR1 SNHLY, CDR2 FYNNEI. The CDR3 DNA sequence: TGTGCCAGCAGTGAATTGGACGAGCAGTACTTC. Translating gives CASSELDEQYF.

The V gene is TRBV7-3, the J gene TRBJ2-1, with a tentative D call TRBD2 (5 bases). Germline CDR1 is SGHTA and CDR2 is FQGTGA. The CDR3 is made up of 11 amino acids. The ends were cut back, 3 bases at V and 13 bases at J, with 10 bases in the middle. CDR3 sequence (DNA): TGTGCCAGCAGCTTTGGGGAGACCCAGTTCTTC. Translated: CASSFGETQFF.

J is TRBJ1-1 and V is TRBV28; no clear D gene. Germline CDR1 and CDR2: MDHEN and SYDVKM. Trimming took off 6 bases at V and 7 bases at J, with 9 bases between the two ends. The CDR3 sequence is 11 residues long. The CDR3 bases are TGTGCCAGCAGGAGTGTCGGTGAAGCTTTCTTT. The encoded protein is CASRSVGEAFF.

This clone was recorded only once. This sequence joins TRBV7-8 and TRBJ1-3, with D perhaps matching TRBD1 (5 bases). The V gene's germline CDR1 is SGHVS and CDR2 FQNEAQ. The CDR3 contains 15 residues. Trimming stripped 6 bases from V and 8 bases from J, with 20 bases between. The CDR3 nucleotides are TGTGCCAGCAGGCCAACAAGAGGTGGGGGACACACCATATATTTT. It codes for CASRPTRGGGHTIYF.

The chain links TRBV5-1 to TRBJ2-5; the match to TRBD2 covers 7 bases. The CDR3 length is 16 residues. The germline V gene encodes CDR1 SGHRS and CDR2 YFSETQ. V was clipped by 4 bases and J by 0 bases; unmatched bases: 9. CDR3 sequence: CASSRGLTSDQETQYF. The CDR3 DNA is TGCGCCAGCAGCCGGGGCCTTACTAGCGACCAAGAGACCCAGTACTTC.

The chain is built from TRBV5-1 and TRBJ1-3, with TRBD1 matching over 9 bases. The CDR3 totals 15 residues. J gave up 2 bases and V 4 bases, and 4 bases lay outside the gene matches. The germline V gene has CDR1 SGHRS and CDR2 YFSETQ. Here the CDR3 reads CASSRTGDAGNTIYF. As DNA, the CDR3 is TGCGCCAGCAGCCGGACAGGGGACGCTGGAAACACCATATATTTT.

Points on this clone: Distinct nucleotide sequences in the sample also encode this CDR3. The chain joins TRBV7-2 to TRBJ2-5; no definite D call. The CDR3 has 14 amino acids. Trimming stripped 0 bases from V and 1 base from J, with 6 bases between. Germline values: CDR1 SGHTA, CDR2 FQGNSA. The CDR3 bases are TGTGCCAGCAGCTTAGCTGCCCTCCAAGAGACCCAGTACTTC. Protein: CASSLAALQETQYF.

V gene TRBV11-2 combines with J gene TRBJ1-2; TRBD1 agrees at 7 bases. Germline loops: CDR1 SGHAT, CDR2 FQNNGV. V lost 5 bases, J lost 7 bases, and 4 bases stayed unmatched. The CDR3 covers 12 residues. The CDR3, as DNA: TGTGCCAGCAGCGCTACAGGGGCTGGCTACACCTTC. Encoded protein: CASSATGAGYTF.

The rearrangement joins TRBV13 to TRBJ1-1, with TRBD1 identical over 11 bases. Germline loops: CDR1 PRHDT, CDR2 FYEKMQ (reference sequence). Trimming took 6 bases from V and 9 from J; bases not matched to a gene: 15. This CDR3 spans 16 amino acids. CDR3 in DNA: TGTGCCAGCAGGTCTGCCGGGACAGGGGGTTCGGGGCAAGCTTTCTTT. Its translation: CASRSAGTGGSGQAFF. Drawing the rest from reference TRBV13 and TRBJ1-1, the complete variable domain is AAGVIQSPRHLIKEKRETATLKCYPIPRHDTVYWYQQGPGQDPQFLISFYEKMQSDKGSIPDRFSAQQFSDYHSELNMSSLELGDSALYFCASRSAGTGGSGQAFFGQGTRLTVV.

The J gene is TRBJ2-3, the V gene TRBV2, with unresolved D. The germline V gene encodes CDR1 SNHLY and CDR2 FYNNEI. This CDR3 has 14 amino acids. Trimming shortened V by 8 bases and J by 1 base, and 13 bases separated the two germline ends. CDR3 residues: CASGDPSGTDTQYF. For the CDR3, the DNA is TGTGCCAGCGGGGATCCTTCGGGCACAGATACGCAGTATTTT. Full variable domain (rest looked up from reference TRBV2 and TRBJ2-3): EPEVTQTPSHQVTQMGQEVILRCVPISNHLYFYWYRQILGQKVEFLVSFYNNEISEKSEIFDDQFSVERPDGSNFTLKIRSTKLEDSAMYFCASGDPSGTDTQYFGPGTRLTVL.

CDR3 residues: CASRTRQGGYNEQFF. In nucleotides, the CDR3 is TGTGCCAGCAGAACAAGACAGGGAGGGTACAATGAGCAGTTCTTC. The V gene is TRBV5-4, the J gene TRBJ2-1; the D gene could be TRBD1 or TRBD2 (7 bases each). This CDR3 is 15 amino acids long. Germline V CDR1 and CDR2: SGHNT, YYREEE (reference sequence). Trimming left V 5 bases short and J 4 bases short, with 16 bases between.

This rearrangement joins TRBV6-6 to TRBJ2-1, with 14 bases matching TRBD2. With V trimmed by 6 bases and J by 7 bases, 5 bases remained unmatched. In germline, CDR1 is MNHNY, CDR2 SVGAGI (reference sequence). The CDR3 sequence is 15 residues long. CDR3 sequence (DNA): TGTGCCAGCAGATTCGGACTAGCGGGAGGTAATGAGCAGTTCTTC. Protein: CASRFGLAGGNEQFF.

The CDR3 DNA reads as TGTGCCAGCAGCAAAGCACGATCGGACAAAGGGGTGTATACGCAGTATTTT. It is translated as CASSKARSDKGVYTQYF. The V gene is TRBV21-1, the J gene TRBJ2-3; TRBD1 is taken as the D call from the table, unchecked against the DNA. TRBV21-1 is a documented pseudogene. This CDR3 has 17 residues.

The chain uses TRBV28 and TRBJ2-3; 8 bases map to TRBD1. Germline V lookup: CDR1 MDHEN, CDR2 SYDVKM. The V segment lost 4 bases and the J segment 2 bases; nucleotides outside the gene matches: 17. The CDR3 spans 19 residues. Written as DNA, the CDR3 is TGTGCCAGCAGTTGGTCTGGGTTAAGGACAGGGTCAAACACAGATACGCAGTATTTT. Translating it yields CASSWSGLRTGSNTDTQYF.

V and J are TRBV25-1 and TRBJ2-7; TRBD1 aligns across 7 bases. With V trimmed by 7 bases and J by 0 bases, 12 bases remained unmatched. The CDR3 spans 16 residues. From germline, CDR1 is MGHDK and CDR2 SYGVNS. CDR3 region: CASTCLPGQTSYEQYF. CDR3 nucleotide sequence: TGTGCCAGCACTTGTTTACCGGGACAGACCTCCTACGAGCAGTACTTC.

This chain joins TRBV6-6 and TRBJ2-2; maybe TRBD1 (6 bases). Germline-derived CDR1 and CDR2 are MNHNY and SVGAGI (reference sequence). The CDR3 is 15 residues long. V lost 2 bases and J 4 bases, leaving 11 bases between the germline ends. In DNA, the CDR3 is TGTGCCAGCAGTTACGACAGGAAAGTCACCGGGGAGCTGTTTTTT. Its protein product is CASSYDRKVTGELFF.

This chain joins TRBV4-1 and TRBJ1-5, with D unclear. With 2 bases removed from V and 0 bases from J, the gap between germline ends came to 5 bases. The CDR3 runs 14 residues. The V gene's germline CDR1 is MGHRA and CDR2 YSYEKL. CDR3 coding DNA: TGCGCCAGCAGCCAACCTATTAGCAATCAGCCCCAGCATTTT. It is translated as CASSQPISNQPQHF.

This chain connects TRBV19 to TRBJ2-3; D call uncertain. V lost 6 bases to trimming and J lost 7 bases, with 14 bases between them. This CDR3 region has 13 residues. Germline V CDR1 and CDR2: LNHDA, SQIVND (reference sequence). CDR3 amino acids: CASSYDKRNTQYF. The CDR3 DNA follows: TGTGCCAGTAGCTACGATAAAAGGAATACGCAGTATTTT.

The chain combines TRBV7-9 with TRBJ2-3; D not resolved. The CDR3 is made up of 15 amino acids. Germline CDR1 SEHNR, CDR2 FQNEAQ (reference sequence). V lost 2 bases, J lost 6 bases, and 15 bases lay in between. The CDR3: CASSLRATVWDTQYF. The DNA of the CDR3 is TGTGCCAGCAGCTTAAGGGCGACTGTGTGGGATACGCAGTATTTT.

This chain connects TRBV7-6 to TRBJ2-7, with D perhaps TRBD1 (6 bases). V lost 5 bases, J lost 5 bases, and 19 bases lay in between. Germline V gene sequence: CDR1 SGHVS, CDR2 FNYEAQ. The CDR3 is 15 amino acids. The CDR3 loop is CASSPSIRGSHEQYF. CDR3 DNA: TGTGCCAGCAGCCCCAGTATCAGGGGTTCCCACGAGCAGTACTTC.